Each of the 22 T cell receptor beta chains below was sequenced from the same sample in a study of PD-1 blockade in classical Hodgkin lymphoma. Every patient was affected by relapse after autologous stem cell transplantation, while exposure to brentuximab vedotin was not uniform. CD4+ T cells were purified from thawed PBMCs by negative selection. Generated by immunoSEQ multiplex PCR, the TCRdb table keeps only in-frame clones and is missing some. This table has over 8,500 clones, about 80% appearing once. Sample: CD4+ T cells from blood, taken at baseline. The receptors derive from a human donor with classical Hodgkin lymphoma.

The CDR3 sequence is CASTPDRNSYNEQFF. As DNA, the CDR3 is TGTGCCAGCACCCCGGACCGGAACTCCTACAATGAGCAGTTCTTC. The J gene is TRBJ2-1, the V gene TRBV2; D remains ambiguous. Germline V gives CDR1 SNHLY, CDR2 FYNNEI. The CDR3 length is 15 residues. Trimming left V 7 bases short and J 0 bases short, with 13 bases between. Drawing the rest from reference TRBV2 and TRBJ2-1, the complete variable domain is EPEVTQTPSHQVTQMGQEVILRCVPISNHLYFYWYRQILGQKVEFLVSFYNNEISEKSEIFDDQFSVERPDGSNFTLKIRSTKLEDSAMYFCASTPDRNSYNEQFFGPGTRLTVL.

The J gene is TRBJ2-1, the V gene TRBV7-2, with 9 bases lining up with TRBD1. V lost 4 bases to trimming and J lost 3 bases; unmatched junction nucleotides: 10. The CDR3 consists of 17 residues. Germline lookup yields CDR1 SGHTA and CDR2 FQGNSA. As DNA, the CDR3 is TGTGCCAGCAGCTACGGGACAGGGTACGAAATCTACAATGAGCAGTTCTTC. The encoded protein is CASSYGTGYEIYNEQFF.

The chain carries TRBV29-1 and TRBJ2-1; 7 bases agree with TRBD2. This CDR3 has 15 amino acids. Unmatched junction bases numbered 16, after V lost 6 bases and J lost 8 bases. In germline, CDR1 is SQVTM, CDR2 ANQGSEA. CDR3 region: CSVGFGRGSAHEQFF. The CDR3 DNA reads TGCAGCGTGGGGTTCGGGCGCGGGAGTGCCCATGAGCAGTTCTTC.

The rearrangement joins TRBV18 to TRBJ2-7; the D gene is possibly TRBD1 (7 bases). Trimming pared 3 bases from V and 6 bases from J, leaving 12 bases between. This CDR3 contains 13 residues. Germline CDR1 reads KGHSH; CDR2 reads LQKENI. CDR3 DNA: TGTGCCAGCTCACCCGTTCAGGGGGGCGAGCAGTACTTC. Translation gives CASSPVQGGEQYF.

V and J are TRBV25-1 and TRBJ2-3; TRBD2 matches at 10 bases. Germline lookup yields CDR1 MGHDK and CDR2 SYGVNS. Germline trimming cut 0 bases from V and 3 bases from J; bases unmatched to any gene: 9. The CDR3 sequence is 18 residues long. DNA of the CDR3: TGTGCCAGCAGTGAATATAGTACGAGCGGGAGGGCAACAGATACGCAGTATTTT. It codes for CASSEYSTSGRATDTQYF.

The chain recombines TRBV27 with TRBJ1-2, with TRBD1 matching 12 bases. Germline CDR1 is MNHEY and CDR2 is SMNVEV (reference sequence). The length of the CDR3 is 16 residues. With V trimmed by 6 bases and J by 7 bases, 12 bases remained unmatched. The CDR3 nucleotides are TGTGCCAGCAGCAACACCGGGGGACAGGGGGCTGGTGGCTACACCTTC. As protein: CASSNTGGQGAGGYTF.

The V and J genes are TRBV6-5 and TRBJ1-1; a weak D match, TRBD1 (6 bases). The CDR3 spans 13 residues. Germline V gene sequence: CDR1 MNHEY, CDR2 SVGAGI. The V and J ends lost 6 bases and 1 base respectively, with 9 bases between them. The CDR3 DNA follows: TGTGCCAGCAGGCAGACAGGGAACACTGAAGCTTTCTTT. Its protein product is CASRQTGNTEAFF.

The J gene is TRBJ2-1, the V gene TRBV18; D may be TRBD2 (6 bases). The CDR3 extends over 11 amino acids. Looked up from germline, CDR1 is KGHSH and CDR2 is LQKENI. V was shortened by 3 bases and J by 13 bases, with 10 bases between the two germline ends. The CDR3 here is CASSPQTSQFF. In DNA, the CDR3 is TGTGCCAGCTCACCCCAGACTAGTCAGTTCTTC.

This CDR3 is CASSQVWSSGYEQYF. The CDR3 coding sequence is TGTGCCAGCAGCCAAGTCTGGTCTAGCGGGTACGAGCAGTACTTC. The rearrangement joins TRBV4-2 to TRBJ2-7, with 8 bases fitting TRBD2. Germline V CDR1 and CDR2: LGHNA, YNFKEQ. Trimming at V came to 1 base and at J to 4 bases, leaving 6 bases not matched to a gene. This CDR3 region has 15 residues.

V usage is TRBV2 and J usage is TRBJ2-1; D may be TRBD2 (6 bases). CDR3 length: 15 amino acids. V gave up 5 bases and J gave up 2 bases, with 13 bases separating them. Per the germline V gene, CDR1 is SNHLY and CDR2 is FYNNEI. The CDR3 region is CASSKGTLTYNEQFF. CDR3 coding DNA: TGTGCCAGCAGTAAAGGGACTCTCACCTACAATGAGCAGTTCTTC. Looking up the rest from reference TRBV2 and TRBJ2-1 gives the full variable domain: EPEVTQTPSHQVTQMGQEVILRCVPISNHLYFYWYRQILGQKVEFLVSFYNNEISEKSEIFDDQFSVERPDGSNFTLKIRSTKLEDSAMYFCASSKGTLTYNEQFFGPGTRLTVL.

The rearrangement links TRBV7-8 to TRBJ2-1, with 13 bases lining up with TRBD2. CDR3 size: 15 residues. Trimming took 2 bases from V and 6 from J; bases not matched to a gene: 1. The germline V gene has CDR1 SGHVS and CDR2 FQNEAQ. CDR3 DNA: TGTGCCAGCAGCTTAAGGACTAGCGGGAGCAATGAGCAGTTCTTC. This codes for CASSLRTSGSNEQFF.

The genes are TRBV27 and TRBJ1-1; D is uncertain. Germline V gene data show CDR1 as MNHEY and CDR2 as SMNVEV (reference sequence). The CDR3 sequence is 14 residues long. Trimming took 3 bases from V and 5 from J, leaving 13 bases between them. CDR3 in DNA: TGTGCCAGCAGTTTGGTCGGGCTGGGGACTGAAGCTTTCTTT. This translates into CASSLVGLGTEAFF.

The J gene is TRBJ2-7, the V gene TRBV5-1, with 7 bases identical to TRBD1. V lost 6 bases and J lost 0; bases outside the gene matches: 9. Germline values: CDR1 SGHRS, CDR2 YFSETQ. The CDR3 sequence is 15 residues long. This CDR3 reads CASTLGTVSSYEQYF. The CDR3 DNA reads TGCGCCAGCACCCTAGGGACAGTAAGCTCCTACGAGCAGTACTTC.

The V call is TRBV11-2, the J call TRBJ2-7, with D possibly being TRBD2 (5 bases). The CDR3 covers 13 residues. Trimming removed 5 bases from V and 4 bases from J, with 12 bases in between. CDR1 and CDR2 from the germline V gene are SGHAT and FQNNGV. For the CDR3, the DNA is TGTGCCAGCAGCCCCAGGCCGGGGTACGAGCAGTACTTC. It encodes CASSPRPGYEQYF.

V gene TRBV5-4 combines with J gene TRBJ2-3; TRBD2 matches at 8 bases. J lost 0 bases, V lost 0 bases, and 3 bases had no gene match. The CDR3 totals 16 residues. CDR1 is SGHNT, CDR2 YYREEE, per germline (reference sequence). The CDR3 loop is CASSLDLAGSTDTQYF. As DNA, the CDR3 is TGTGCCAGCAGCTTGGATCTAGCGGGTAGCACAGATACGCAGTATTTT.

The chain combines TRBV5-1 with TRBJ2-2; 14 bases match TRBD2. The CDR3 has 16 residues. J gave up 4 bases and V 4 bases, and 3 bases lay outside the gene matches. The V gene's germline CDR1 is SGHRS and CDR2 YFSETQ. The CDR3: CASSLTSGRATGELFF. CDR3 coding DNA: TGCGCCAGCAGCCTGACTAGCGGGAGGGCCACCGGGGAGCTGTTTTTT. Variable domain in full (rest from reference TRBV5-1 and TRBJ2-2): KAGVTQTPRYLIKTRGQQVTLSCSPISGHRSVSWYQQTPGQGLQFLFEYFSETQRNKGNFPGRFSGRQFSNSRSEMNVSTLELGDSALYLCASSLTSGRATGELFFGEGSRLTVL.

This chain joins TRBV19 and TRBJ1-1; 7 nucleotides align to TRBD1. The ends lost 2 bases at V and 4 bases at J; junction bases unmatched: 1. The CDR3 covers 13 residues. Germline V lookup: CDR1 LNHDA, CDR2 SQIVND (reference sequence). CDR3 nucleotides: TGTGCCAGTAGTATACAGGGGGTCACTGAAGCTTTCTTT. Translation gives CASSIQGVTEAFF. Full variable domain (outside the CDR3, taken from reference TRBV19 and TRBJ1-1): DGGITQSPKYLFRKEGQNVTLSCEQNLNHDAMYWYRQDPGQGLRLIYYSQIVNDFQKGDIAEGYSVSREKKESFPLTVTSAQKNPTAFYLCASSIQGVTEAFFGQGTRLTVV.

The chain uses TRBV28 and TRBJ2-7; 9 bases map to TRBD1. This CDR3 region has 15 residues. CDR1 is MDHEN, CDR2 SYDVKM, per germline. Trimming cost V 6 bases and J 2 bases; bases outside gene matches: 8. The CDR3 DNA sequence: TGTGCCAGCAGACCGTTAGGGACAGGGACCTACGAGCAGTACTTC. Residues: CASRPLGTGTYEQYF.

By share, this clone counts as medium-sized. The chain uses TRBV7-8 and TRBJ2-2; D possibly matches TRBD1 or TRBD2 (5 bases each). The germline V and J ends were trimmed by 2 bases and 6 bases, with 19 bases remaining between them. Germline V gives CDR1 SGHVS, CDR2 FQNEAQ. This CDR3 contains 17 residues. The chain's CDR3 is CASSLYSALGDAGELFF. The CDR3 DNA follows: TGTGCCAGCAGCTTATACTCCGCGCTGGGGGACGCCGGGGAGCTGTTTTTT.

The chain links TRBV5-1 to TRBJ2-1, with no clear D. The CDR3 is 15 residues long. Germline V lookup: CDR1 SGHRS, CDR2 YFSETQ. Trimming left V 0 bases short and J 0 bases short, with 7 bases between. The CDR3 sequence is CASSLEGSSYNEQFF. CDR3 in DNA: TGCGCCAGCAGCTTGGAGGGAAGCTCCTACAATGAGCAGTTCTTC.

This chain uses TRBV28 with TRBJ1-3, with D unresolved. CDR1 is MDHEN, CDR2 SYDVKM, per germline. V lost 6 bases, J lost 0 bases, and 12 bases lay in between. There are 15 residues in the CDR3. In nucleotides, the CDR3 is TGTGCCAGCAGGGACCTTACCGTCTCTGGAAACACCATATATTTT. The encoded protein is CASRDLTVSGNTIYF.

The CDR3 loop is CASSLVGPSNEQFF. In DNA, the CDR3 is TGTGCCAGCAGTTTGGTTGGGCCCTCCAATGAGCAGTTCTTC. V and J are TRBV27 and TRBJ2-1; D is ambiguous. CDR1 is MNHEY and CDR2 is SMNVEV in the germline V gene (reference sequence). The CDR3 runs 14 residues. The germline V and J ends were trimmed by 3 bases and 6 bases, with 12 bases remaining between them.